One sample yielded the 25 T cell receptor beta chains listed below, sequenced in a study of T cell responses to AZD1222 COVID-19 vaccine. Profiled with immunoSEQ multiplex PCR; TCRdb holds only in-frame clones, not every one. The sample holds tens of thousands of clones; roughly four fifths are singletons and the top ten take 5% to 6%. The sequencing used peripheral blood, collected on day 0 of AZD1222 vaccination. The receptors derive from an adult in good health.

The chain employs TRBV7-3 and TRBJ2-1; D is perhaps TRBD1 or TRBD2 (5 bases each). The V end was cut by 2 bases, the J end by 7 bases, with 18 bases between. Germline loops: CDR1 SGHTA, CDR2 FQGTGA. The CDR3 runs to 16 residues. CDR3 sequence: CASSLPGTQEANEQFF. Here the CDR3 DNA reads TGTGCCAGCAGCTTACCCGGGACCCAAGAGGCTAATGAGCAGTTCTTC.

The rearrangement links TRBV12-3 or TRBV12-4 to TRBJ2-1; no clear D. The V end was cut by 2 bases, the J end by 0 bases, with 2 bases between. This CDR3 has 13 residues. This CDR3 is CASSLSSYNEQFF. DNA for the CDR3: TGTGCCAGCAGTTTAAGCTCCTACAATGAGCAGTTCTTC.

This rearrangement joins TRBV11-2 to TRBJ2-5, with 9 bases that match TRBD1. Looked up from germline, CDR1 is SGHAT and CDR2 is FQNNGV. After removal of 3 bases from V and 5 bases from J, the junction contained 16 bases not matched to a gene. The CDR3 extends over 18 amino acids. The CDR3, as DNA: TGTGCCAGCAGCTTTGGGGATTCCGGGACAGGGTTTAAGGAGACCCAGTACTTC. Amino acid sequence: CASSFGDSGTGFKETQYF.

The V and J genes are TRBV5-3 and TRBJ2-7, with D maybe TRBD1 (5 bases). TRBV5-3 is flagged as an ORF with uncertain function. The ends were cut back, 0 bases at V and 5 bases at J, with 15 bases in the middle. The CDR3 sequence is 15 residues long. CDR3 DNA sequence: TGTGCCAGAAGCTTGGTTTGGGCAGGGAACCACGAGCAGTACTTC. It codes for CARSLVWAGNHEQYF.

The chain is built from TRBV2 and TRBJ1-2, with a weak D call TRBD1 (6 bases). CDR1 and CDR2 from the germline V gene are SNHLY and FYNNEI. Trimming cost V 4 bases and J 4 bases, with 13 bases left between them. The CDR3 sequence is 14 residues long. CDR3 nucleotides: TGTGCCAGCAGTGGCTTAGGGGGGGGCTATGGCTACACCTTC. Its protein product is CASSGLGGGYGYTF.

About this clone itself: Compared with germline, one end of the junction differs, possibly owing to a read error. The V and J genes are TRBV7-8 and TRBJ2-7; D is uncertain. CDR1 is SGHVS and CDR2 is FQNEAQ in the germline V gene. This CDR3 contains 13 residues. The DNA of the CDR3 is TGTGCCAGCACCTTAGCTTCGGCCTACGAGCAGTACTTC. Protein sequence: CASTLASAYEQYF.

Here the CDR3 reads CASSVLAASNQPQHF. The CDR3 bases are TGTGCCAGCAGTGTATTGGCAGCAAGCAATCAGCCCCAGCATTTT. The chain links TRBV2 to TRBJ1-5, with D hard to call. The germline V gene encodes CDR1 SNHLY and CDR2 FYNNEI. The CDR3 is made up of 15 amino acids. V was cut by 4 bases and J by 1 base, with 11 bases left in between.

The chain joins TRBV18 to TRBJ2-7; 9 bases map to TRBD2. The CDR3 is 17 residues long. Germline V CDR1 and CDR2: KGHSH, LQKENI. V trimming: 0 bases; J trimming: 3 bases; junction bases outside the gene matches: 9. The CDR3 loop is CASSPPTASGAIYEQYF. DNA for the CDR3: TGTGCCAGCTCACCACCGACAGCTAGCGGGGCGATCTACGAGCAGTACTTC.

The J gene is TRBJ2-2, the V gene TRBV5-1; a weak D match, TRBD1 (7 bases). In germline, CDR1 is SGHRS, CDR2 YFSETQ. The CDR3 length is 15 residues. The ends were cut back, 0 bases at V and 5 bases at J, with 11 bases in the middle. The CDR3 DNA reads as TGCGCCAGCAGCTTGGACGCAGGGGGGACCGGGGAGCTGTTTTTT. Translating it yields CASSLDAGGTGELFF.

This chain connects TRBV9 to TRBJ2-7; no definite D call. Deletions cut 4 bases from V and 2 bases from J, with 13 bases between. CDR1 and CDR2 (germline): SGDLS, YYNGEE. The CDR3 totals 14 residues. The chain's CDR3 is CASSPHDGPYEQYF. The CDR3 DNA is TGTGCCAGCAGCCCCCACGACGGACCCTACGAGCAGTACTTC.

V is TRBV9 and J is TRBJ1-2; 7 nucleotides agree with TRBD1. Germline V CDR1 and CDR2: SGDLS, YYNGEE. J lost 7 bases, V lost 0 bases, and 6 bases had no gene match. The CDR3 is 14 amino acids. Written as DNA, the CDR3 is TGTGCCAGCAGCGTAGGGGACAGCCTATTTGGCTACACCTTC. It encodes CASSVGDSLFGYTF.

The genes are TRBV11-2 and TRBJ2-2, with TRBD1 matching 10 bases. The trim removed 4 bases at V and 7 bases at J, leaving 6 bases unmatched. This CDR3 comprises 15 residues. Germline V gives CDR1 SGHAT, CDR2 FQNNGV. DNA for the CDR3: TGTGCCAGCAGCTCGATCGGACAGGGGGGCGGGGAGCTGTTTTTT. Translation: CASSSIGQGGGELFF.

The gene calls are TRBV6-1 and TRBJ1-3; D not resolved. V was shortened by 0 bases and J by 0 bases, with 9 bases between the two germline ends. The CDR3 length is 16 residues. Germline V gene lookup returns CDR1 MNHNS and CDR2 SASEGT. The CDR3: CASSEATAYSGNTIYF. CDR3 nucleotides: TGTGCCAGCAGTGAAGCGACGGCTTACTCTGGAAACACCATATATTTT.

This clone is a singleton in its sample. The chain joins TRBV6-6 to TRBJ2-7, with TRBD1 matching 12 bases. This CDR3 comprises 19 residues. Germline V gene data show CDR1 as MNHNY and CDR2 as SVGAGI (reference sequence). V shed 6 bases, J shed 5 bases, and the junction held 20 bases outside the gene matches. The CDR3 is CASSYAPPGQGAGLHEQYF. The CDR3 bases are TGTGCCAGCAGCTATGCCCCCCCGGGACAGGGGGCGGGACTTCACGAGCAGTACTTC.

The chain employs TRBV19 and TRBJ2-2; 9 bases map to TRBD1. This CDR3 is built from 16 residues. Germline trimming cut 9 bases from V and 1 base from J; bases unmatched to any gene: 9. Germline CDR1 reads LNHDA; CDR2 reads SQIVND (reference sequence). For the CDR3, the DNA is TGTGCCAGCACGCTCGGGGGACAGGGGAACACCGGGGAGCTGTTTTTT. It encodes CASTLGGQGNTGELFF.

This clone was detected once. This chain joins TRBV9 and TRBJ1-1; 7 bases agree with TRBD1. The trim removed 0 bases at V and 6 bases at J, leaving 5 bases unmatched. The CDR3 contains 14 residues. Per germline, CDR1 SGDLS and CDR2 YYNGEE. CDR3 amino acids: CASSVGDRRSEAFF. The CDR3 bases are TGTGCCAGCAGCGTAGGGGACAGACGATCTGAAGCTTTCTTT.

As DNA, the CDR3 is TGTGCCAGCAGCTGGGACAGCACACCCTCTGGAAACACCATATATTTT. This translates into CASSWDSTPSGNTIYF. The chain employs TRBV11-3 and TRBJ1-3, with TRBD1 matching 7 bases. CDR3 size: 16 residues. CDR1 and CDR2 from the germline V gene are SGHNT and YENEEA. Unmatched junction bases numbered 6, after V lost 4 bases and J lost 0 bases.

V and J are TRBV28 and TRBJ2-7, with D possibly called TRBD1 or TRBD2 (6 bases each). CDR1 and CDR2 (germline): MDHEN, SYDVKM. The CDR3 loop spans 15 amino acids. The V end was cut by 7 bases, the J end by 9 bases, with 25 bases between. Here the CDR3 DNA reads TGTGCCAGCACCAAAAGGGGGGCTAGGACCCCTTGGCAGTACTTC. It translates to CASTKRGARTPWQYF.

The chain recombines TRBV4-2 with TRBJ1-5; D not resolved. Trimming pared 0 bases from V and 1 base from J, leaving 7 bases between. Germline V gives CDR1 LGHNA, CDR2 YNFKEQ. CDR3 length: 15 residues. The CDR3 DNA reads TGTGCCAGCAGCCAAGATTTTAGCAGCAATCAGCCCCAGCATTTT. Protein sequence: CASSQDFSSNQPQHF.

CDR3 in DNA: TGCGCCAGCAGCCAAGATACTCCGAACACTGAAGCTTTCTTT. Its protein product is CASSQDTPNTEAFF. This chain uses TRBV4-3 with TRBJ1-1, with unresolved D. Germline V gives CDR1 LGHNA, CDR2 YSLEER. This CDR3 comprises 14 residues. V shed 0 bases and J shed 1 base, with 6 bases lying between them.

This clone was observed a single time. This chain links TRBV7-3 with TRBJ2-7; maybe TRBD2 (5 bases). The CDR3 runs 15 residues. Deletions cut 5 bases from V and 1 base from J, with 15 bases between. Germline V CDR1 and CDR2: SGHTA, FQGTGA. This CDR3 is CASSPLPGSSYEQYF. In DNA form, the CDR3 reads TGTGCCAGCAGCCCCCTTCCGGGGTCGTCCTACGAGCAGTACTTC.

V is TRBV4-1 and J is TRBJ1-1, with a possible D match to TRBD1 (5 bases). Germline V CDR1 and CDR2: MGHRA, YSYEKL. Deletions cut 4 bases from V and 0 bases from J, with 12 bases between. CDR3 length: 15 residues. CDR3 region: CASSLVSGVNTEAFF. Here the CDR3 DNA reads TGCGCCAGCAGCCTAGTTTCGGGGGTGAACACTGAAGCTTTCTTT.

The rearrangement joins TRBV5-1 to TRBJ2-5; 9 bases are a match to TRBD1. Germline loops: CDR1 SGHRS, CDR2 YFSETQ. The CDR3 length is 14 residues. The J segment lost 3 bases and the V segment lost 3 bases, leaving 3 bases of the junction unmatched. The CDR3 loop reads CASSSWTGEETQYF. The CDR3 nucleotides read TGCGCCAGCAGCTCCTGGACAGGGGAAGAGACCCAGTACTTC.

The rearrangement links TRBV19 to TRBJ1-5; D is unclear. Germline V gene sequence: CDR1 LNHDA, CDR2 SQIVND (reference sequence). Trimming cost V 3 bases and J 6 bases, with 6 bases left between them. The CDR3 totals 12 residues. Here the CDR3 DNA reads TGTGCCAGTAGTATCGGCCGTCAGCCCCAGCATTTT. Translating it yields CASSIGRQPQHF.

The chain is built from TRBV7-2 and TRBJ2-3, with TRBD2 identical over 10 bases. Looked up from germline, CDR1 is SGHTA and CDR2 is FQGNSA. CDR3 length: 18 amino acids. Losses at the gene ends were 1 base for V and 2 bases for J; bases not matched to a gene: 9. As DNA, the CDR3 is TGTGCCAGCAGCTTAGTGGCCCACAGCGGGGGGGCCACAGATACGCAGTATTTT. Translating it yields CASSLVAHSGGATDTQYF.